This is a list of T cell receptor beta chains from one sample in a study of early T cells in non-severe SARS-CoV-2 infection. MiXCR, applied by TCRdb to the 5' RACE reads, yields one record per CDR3 protein. Among 48,000 or so distinct CDR3 sequences listed, 6.2% were seen once. The sample here was whole blood, taken at baseline. The source is an adult who was a healthcare worker with PCR-confirmed SARS-CoV-2 infection or an uninfected control (not recorded which). CDR3s include the opening cysteine and the closing phenylalanine or tryptophan. The order of the fields is V gene, J gene, clone size, D gene, CDR3 DNA, CDR3 protein. D genes are given only for firm matches. The size of a clone is reported for some rows only, either as once, few or many, or as a class for expanded clones.

v_call: TRBV9; j_call: TRBJ1-1; clone_size: many; d_call: NA; cdr3_nt: TGTGCCAGCAGCTCAAGGCTCGAACTGGGGACTGAAGCTTTCTTT; cdr3_aa: CASSSRLELGTEAFF
v_call: TRBV20-1; j_call: TRBJ2-1; clone_size: many; d_call: NA; cdr3_nt: TGCAGTGCCAAACCCTTCGGGGGCCACAATGAGCAGTTCTTC; cdr3_aa: CSAKPFGGHNEQFF
v_call: TRBV5-6; j_call: TRBJ2-4; clone_size: few; d_call: TRBD2; cdr3_nt: TGTGCCAGCAGCCCTCTACTAGCGGAAGACATTCAGTACTTC; cdr3_aa: CASSPLLAEDIQYF
v_call: TRBV24-1; j_call: TRBJ2-3; clone_size: many; d_call: TRBD1; cdr3_nt: TGTGCCACCAGTGACACCGGGACAGGGGAGGATACGCAGTATTTT; cdr3_aa: CATSDTGTGEDTQYF
v_call: TRBV6-6; j_call: TRBJ2-2; clone_size: few; d_call: NA; cdr3_nt: TGTGCCAGCAGTTACCCCATCGACCCAGCGGGCGCGAACACCGGGGAGCTGTTTTTT; cdr3_aa: CASSYPIDPAGANTGELFF
v_call: TRBV6-6; j_call: TRBJ2-1; clone_size: many; d_call: NA; cdr3_nt: TGTGCCAGCAGTCCGCCCCCCAGCGGACTCTCCTACAATGAGCAGTTCTTC; cdr3_aa: CASSPPPSGLSYNEQFF
v_call: TRBV7-9; j_call: TRBJ2-1; clone_size: many; d_call: NA; cdr3_nt: TGTGCCAGCAGCTTAATCCAGGTCGACTACAATGAGCAGTTCTTC; cdr3_aa: CASSLIQVDYNEQFF
v_call: TRBV12-3/TRBV12-4; j_call: TRBJ1-2; clone_size: NA; d_call: NA; cdr3_nt: TGTGCCAGCAGTTTATATAAAGAAGGCTACACCTTC; cdr3_aa: CASSLYKEGYTF
v_call: TRBV6-5; j_call: TRBJ2-3; clone_size: many; d_call: TRBD2; cdr3_nt: TGTGCCAGCAGTTTCCGGGCGGGAGTAGAGGATACGCAGTATTTT; cdr3_aa: CASSFRAGVEDTQYF
v_call: TRBV5-4; j_call: TRBJ2-7; clone_size: many; d_call: TRBD1; cdr3_nt: TGTGCCAGCAGCAGGGACAGGGCTGAGGAGCAGTACTTC; cdr3_aa: CASSRDRAEEQYF
v_call: TRBV14; j_call: TRBJ2-2; clone_size: NA; d_call: NA; cdr3_nt: TGTGCCAGCAGCCAAGTGGGGGCCGGGGAGCTGTTTTTT; cdr3_aa: CASSQVGAGELFF
v_call: TRBV19; j_call: TRBJ2-1; clone_size: NA; d_call: TRBD2; cdr3_nt: TGTGCCAGTAGTAAGTCACCGCTAGCGGGAGAGCAGTTCTTC; cdr3_aa: CASSKSPLAGEQFF
v_call: TRBV5-1; j_call: TRBJ2-1; clone_size: NA; d_call: NA; cdr3_nt: TGCGCCAGCAGCCCGGGGCTTCACAATGAGCAGTTCTTC; cdr3_aa: CASSPGLHNEQFF
v_call: TRBV5-1; j_call: TRBJ1-1; clone_size: few; d_call: NA; cdr3_nt: TGCGCCAGCAGCCCCCTAGGGGGGGGCGAATCAAACACTGAAGCTTTCTTT; cdr3_aa: CASSPLGGGESNTEAFF
v_call: TRBV6-1; j_call: TRBJ2-2; clone_size: few; d_call: NA; cdr3_nt: TGTGCCAGCATCCCCGTGGGGGGTTATACCGGGGAGCTGTTTTTT; cdr3_aa: CASIPVGGYTGELFF
v_call: TRBV4-3; j_call: TRBJ2-1; clone_size: NA; d_call: TRBD2; cdr3_nt: TGCGCCAGCAGCCTCTTACCAGCGGGAGGCCCGTTAACTGAGCAGTTCTTC; cdr3_aa: CASSLLPAGGPLTEQFF
v_call: TRBV29-1; j_call: TRBJ1-2; clone_size: few; d_call: TRBD1; cdr3_nt: TGCAGCGTTGGCCAGGGGGCTATTGGCTACACCTTC; cdr3_aa: CSVGQGAIGYTF
v_call: TRBV6-6; j_call: TRBJ2-5; clone_size: few; d_call: TRBD1; cdr3_nt: TGTGCCAGCAGCCTTACACCCGGACAGGGGGAGACCCAGTACTTC; cdr3_aa: CASSLTPGQGETQYF
v_call: TRBV7-3; j_call: TRBJ2-1; clone_size: NA; d_call: TRBD2; cdr3_nt: TGTGCCAGCAGCTATAGCGGGAGTAGGGATGAGCAGTTCTTC; cdr3_aa: CASSYSGSRDEQFF
v_call: TRBV7-6; j_call: TRBJ2-7; clone_size: many; d_call: NA; cdr3_nt: TGTGCCAGCAGCCCAAGGACGGGGTTGTACGAGCAGTACTTC; cdr3_aa: CASSPRTGLYEQYF
v_call: TRBV7-8; j_call: TRBJ1-6; clone_size: NA; d_call: TRBD1; cdr3_nt: TGTGCCAGCAGCTTAGCCTCCGGGACAGCTAATAATTCACCCCTCCACTTT; cdr3_aa: CASSLASGTANNSPLHF
v_call: TRBV7-8; j_call: TRBJ2-7; clone_size: few; d_call: NA; cdr3_nt: TGTGCCAGCAGCCCTCGGGACGGTAGCTCCTACGAGCAGTACTTC; cdr3_aa: CASSPRDGSSYEQYF
v_call: TRBV9; j_call: TRBJ1-5; clone_size: few; d_call: NA; cdr3_nt: TGTGCCAGCAGCGTAGGACAGATAAGCAATCAGCCCCAGCATTTT; cdr3_aa: CASSVGQISNQPQHF
v_call: TRBV5-4; j_call: TRBJ1-5; clone_size: many; d_call: NA; cdr3_nt: TGTGCCAGCAGCTTGGCCGGTCAGCCCCAGCATTTT; cdr3_aa: CASSLAGQPQHF
v_call: TRBV6-5; j_call: TRBJ1-6; clone_size: many; d_call: NA; cdr3_nt: TGTGCCAGCAGTTACGTCGCGCAGGGAAATTCACCCCTCCACTTT; cdr3_aa: CASSYVAQGNSPLHF
v_call: TRBV5-4; j_call: TRBJ2-5; clone_size: NA; d_call: NA; cdr3_nt: TGTGCCAGCAGCTTGGAAGGCCCCGTGGAGAAGACCCAGTACTTC; cdr3_aa: CASSLEGPVEKTQYF
v_call: TRBV11-2; j_call: TRBJ1-1; clone_size: few; d_call: NA; cdr3_nt: TGTGCCAGCAGCGCCCCATCGTTTGGGGCAGGGCGCAGGGACACTGAAGCTTTCTTT; cdr3_aa: CASSAPSFGAGRRDTEAFF
v_call: TRBV11-2; j_call: TRBJ2-7; clone_size: many; d_call: NA; cdr3_nt: TGTGCCAGCAGCTTTGATCTGGGGAGCGAGCAGTACTTC; cdr3_aa: CASSFDLGSEQYF
v_call: TRBV6-6; j_call: TRBJ1-5; clone_size: many; d_call: NA; cdr3_nt: TGTGCCAGCAGTCCGGGGCGGACGGATAGCAATCAGCCCCAGCATTTT; cdr3_aa: CASSPGRTDSNQPQHF
v_call: TRBV7-9; j_call: TRBJ2-4; clone_size: many; d_call: TRBD2; cdr3_nt: TGTGCCAGCAGCTTACCGCGGGAGGGGGCGGACATTCAGTACTTC; cdr3_aa: CASSLPREGADIQYF
v_call: TRBV10-2; j_call: TRBJ2-1; clone_size: many; d_call: TRBD2; cdr3_nt: TGCGCCACCCATGGGACTAGCGGGACGAGCTCCTACAATGAGCAGTTCTTC; cdr3_aa: CATHGTSGTSSYNEQFF
v_call: TRBV28; j_call: TRBJ2-3; clone_size: NA; d_call: TRBD1; cdr3_nt: TGTGCCAGCAGTAGCCCGGGACAGGGGAAAGATACGCAGTATTTT; cdr3_aa: CASSSPGQGKDTQYF
v_call: TRBV7-9; j_call: TRBJ2-3; clone_size: NA; d_call: NA; cdr3_nt: TGTGCCAGCAGCTTAGACGGGGCTAGCACAGATACGCAGTATTTT; cdr3_aa: CASSLDGASTDTQYF